What follows is one T cell receptor beta chain and its context. In this CDR3 the conserved last residue, phenylalanine or tryptophan, is missing, so a read error is likely. It is unclear where the CDR3 begins or ends on the DNA, so no DNA is shown, and the CDR3 is as TCRdb lists it. TCRdb reanalysed the 5' RACE reads using MiXCR and keeps one entry per CDR3 protein. In the table there are about 700,000 distinct CDR3 sequences, around 6% of which are singletons. These data belong to a study of identical twins. The material sequenced was naive T cells sorted from blood. This receptor was obtained from a man younger than 35 in good health.

This chain's CDR3 is CATSDVRFL. The rearrangement joins TRBV24-1 to TRBJ2-1. The length of the CDR3 is 9 amino acids, counting both ends. Germline V gives CDR1 KGHDR, CDR2 SFDVKD.